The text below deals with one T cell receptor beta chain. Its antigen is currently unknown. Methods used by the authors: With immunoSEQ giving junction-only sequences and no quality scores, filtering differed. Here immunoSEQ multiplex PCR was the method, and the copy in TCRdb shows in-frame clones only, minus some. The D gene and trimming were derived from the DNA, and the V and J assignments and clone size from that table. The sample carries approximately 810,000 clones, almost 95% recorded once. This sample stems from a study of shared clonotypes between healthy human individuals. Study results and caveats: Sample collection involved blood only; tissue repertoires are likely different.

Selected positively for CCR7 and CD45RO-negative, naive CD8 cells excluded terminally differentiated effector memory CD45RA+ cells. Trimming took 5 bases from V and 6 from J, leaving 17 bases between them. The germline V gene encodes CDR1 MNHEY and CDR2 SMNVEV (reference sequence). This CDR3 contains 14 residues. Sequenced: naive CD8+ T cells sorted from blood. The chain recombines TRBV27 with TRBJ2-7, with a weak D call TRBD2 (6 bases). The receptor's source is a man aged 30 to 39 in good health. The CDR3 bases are TGTGCCAGCAGTCCGGGACTGCGGGCCGCCGAGCAGTACTTC. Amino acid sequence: CASSPGLRAAEQYF.